Listed here are 32 T cell receptor beta chains from one sample, sequenced in a study of beta chain features in type 1 diabetes. As every portion of the isolated RNA was reverse transcribed, the sequencing read expressed TCRB transcripts. Repertoires were generated with immunoSEQ multiplex PCR, while TCRdb's copy carries only in-frame clones and drops some. In the table there are approximately 110,000 clones, approximately 37% of which are singletons. The material sequenced was stem cell memory CD4+ T cells from blood. The receptors here all came from a woman under 30 in good health.

V gene TRBV9 combines with J gene TRBJ2-3; perhaps TRBD2 as D (5 bases). This CDR3 comprises 15 residues. CDR1 is SGDLS, CDR2 YYNGEE, per germline. Trimming removed 3 bases from V and 2 bases from J, with 13 bases in between. The CDR3 reads CASSEVALNTDTQYF. The CDR3, as DNA: TGTGCCAGCAGCGAAGTAGCGTTAAACACAGATACGCAGTATTTT.

The chain's CDR3 is CASSGGGSVWGETQYF. DNA for the CDR3: TGTGCCAGCAGTGGCGGGGGTTCGGTTTGGGGAGAGACCCAGTACTTC. The chain employs TRBV2 and TRBJ2-5; TRBD2 matches at 7 bases. Looked up from germline, CDR1 is SNHLY and CDR2 is FYNNEI. Unmatched junction bases numbered 12, after V lost 4 bases and J lost 4 bases. This CDR3 is 16 amino acids long.

J is TRBJ2-7 and V is TRBV30, with D unresolved. Germline V gene sequence: CDR1 GTSNPN, CDR2 SVGIG (reference sequence). This CDR3 region has 13 residues. V gave up 2 bases and J gave up 2 bases, with 10 bases separating them. The CDR3 here is CAWSPFGPYEQYF. In nucleotides, the CDR3 is TGTGCCTGGAGTCCATTTGGCCCCTACGAGCAGTACTTC.

This rearrangement joins TRBV6-5 to TRBJ2-7; the D gene is possibly TRBD2 (5 bases). In germline, CDR1 is MNHEY, CDR2 SVGAGI. CDR3 size: 16 residues. The V end was cut by 4 bases, the J end by 6 bases, with 22 bases between. In DNA form, the CDR3 reads TGTGCCAGCAGTTCGAACCGGGATCCAGACCCAGCCGAGCAGTACTTC. Translating gives CASSSNRDPDPAEQYF.

The genes are TRBV9 and TRBJ1-4; 9 bases map to TRBD1. CDR3 size: 15 residues. The germline V gene has CDR1 SGDLS and CDR2 YYNGEE. The V segment lost 1 base and the J segment 7 bases; nucleotides outside the gene matches: 5. DNA of the CDR3: TGTGCCAGCAGCGTAACAGGGGGCACTGGTGAAAAACTGTTTTTT. It codes for CASSVTGGTGEKLFF. Full variable domain (missing parts from reference TRBV9 and TRBJ1-4): DSGVTQTPKHLITATGQRVTLRCSPRSGDLSVYWYQQSLDQGLQFLIQYYNGEERAKGNILERFSAQQFPDLHSELNLSSLELGDSALYFCASSVTGGTGEKLFFGSGTQLSVL.

J is TRBJ2-3 and V is TRBV30; TRBD1 is a possible D gene (6 bases). V was clipped by 1 base and J by 1 base, with 12 bases between them. In germline, CDR1 is GTSNPN, CDR2 SVGIG (reference sequence). The CDR3 has 15 amino acids. As DNA, the CDR3 is TGTGCCTGGAGTGGGGGGCAATTCCGCACAGATACGCAGTATTTT. Translated, it gives CAWSGGQFRTDTQYF.

The chain links TRBV6-5 to TRBJ1-3; TRBD1 agrees at 8 bases. The CDR3 consists of 16 residues. The germline V gene encodes CDR1 MNHEY and CDR2 SVGAGI. V dropped 2 bases and J dropped 4; count of bases not matched to a gene: 7. The CDR3 coding sequence is TGTGCCAGCAGTTACGGGACAGGTCCACTAGGAAACACCATATATTTT. Translating gives CASSYGTGPLGNTIYF.

The gene calls are TRBV5-8 and TRBJ1-1; TRBD1 matches 7 bases. In germline, CDR1 is SGHTS, CDR2 YDEGEE. V was clipped by 4 bases and J by 7 bases; unmatched bases: 10. This CDR3 is built from 14 residues. The chain's CDR3 is CASSRYDREVEAFF. The CDR3, as DNA: TGTGCCAGCAGCCGATATGACAGGGAGGTTGAAGCTTTCTTT.

The chain couples TRBV6-6 to TRBJ1-2; unclear D gene. V lost 2 bases and J lost 4, with 8 bases in between. The CDR3 has 13 amino acids. Germline values: CDR1 MNHNY, CDR2 SVGAGI (reference sequence). The CDR3 DNA is TGTGCCAGCAGTTACGCCGCACTCTATGGCTACACCTTC. Protein product: CASSYAALYGYTF.

The chain is built from TRBV10-1 and TRBJ2-2; TRBD1 is a possible D gene (5 bases). Germline V gene lookup returns CDR1 WNHNN and CDR2 SYGVQD (reference sequence). V was shortened by 3 bases and J by 4 bases, with 18 bases between the two germline ends. The CDR3 length is 17 residues. The CDR3 coding sequence is TGCGCCAGCAGTGACAGGGCCCGCTTCAGGCCCACCGGGGAGCTGTTTTTT. Translating it yields CASSDRARFRPTGELFF.

A remark on this clone: Other DNA sequences in this sample translate to the same CDR3. V usage is TRBV5-4 and J usage is TRBJ2-1; D perhaps matches TRBD1 (5 bases). Germline assignment: CDR1 SGHNT and CDR2 YYREEE (reference sequence). The V end was cut by 0 bases, the J end by 4 bases, with 11 bases between. This CDR3 is 15 amino acids long. The CDR3 coding sequence is TGTGCCAGCAGCTTGGGACAAGGGGCTTACAATGAGCAGTTCTTC. It is translated as CASSLGQGAYNEQFF. The full variable domain, its missing parts supplied by reference TRBV5-4 and TRBJ2-1, is ETGVTQSPTHLIKTRGQQVTLRCSSQSGHNTVSWYQQALGQGPQFIFQYYREEENGRGNFPPRFSGLQFPNYSSELNVNALELDDSALYLCASSLGQGAYNEQFFGPGTRLTVL.

V gene TRBV9 combines with J gene TRBJ2-1, with TRBD1 identical over 8 bases. Germline V CDR1 and CDR2: SGDLS, YYNGEE. This CDR3 has 15 residues. V dropped 0 bases and J dropped 9; count of bases not matched to a gene: 8. The CDR3 reads CASSVEYRGSGEQFF. The DNA for the CDR3 is TGTGCCAGCAGCGTAGAGTACAGGGGGTCGGGTGAGCAGTTCTTC.

The genes are TRBV28 and TRBJ2-1, with 12 bases matching TRBD2. Germline CDR1 and CDR2: MDHEN and SYDVKM. The length of the CDR3 is 15 residues. The V segment lost 4 bases and the J segment 9 bases; nucleotides outside the gene matches: 7. CDR3 region: CASSSTSGRPGEQFF. The CDR3 bases are TGTGCCAGCAGTTCTACTAGCGGGAGGCCGGGTGAGCAGTTCTTC. The full variable domain, completed using reference TRBV28 and TRBJ2-1, is DVKVTQSSRYLVKRTGEKVFLECVQDMDHENMFWYRQDPGLGLRLIYFSYDVKMKEKGDIPEGYSVSREKKERFSLILESASTNQTSMYLCASSSTSGRPGEQFFGPGTRLTVL.

The chain recombines TRBV25-1 with TRBJ2-7, with no clear D. CDR1 and CDR2 from the germline V gene are MGHDK and SYGVNS. Trimming stripped 1 base from V and 0 bases from J, with 4 bases between. The CDR3 consists of 13 residues. The CDR3 DNA reads as TGTGCCAGCAGTGAATCCAACTCCTACGAGCAGTACTTC. Encoded protein: CASSESNSYEQYF.

The rearrangement joins TRBV6-5 to TRBJ1-3; 8 bases are shared with TRBD1. With 6 bases clipped from V and 4 bases from J, the junction kept 8 bases outside the gene matches. The CDR3 covers 15 residues. The germline V gene encodes CDR1 MNHEY and CDR2 SVGAGI. This chain's CDR3 is CASRFRGLAGNTIYF. The CDR3 DNA reads TGTGCCAGCAGATTCAGGGGGCTTGCGGGAAACACCATATATTTT.

CDR3 sequence reads: CASSLLAGVNNEQFF. For the CDR3, the DNA is TGTGCCAGCTCACTACTAGCGGGAGTTAACAATGAGCAGTTCTTC. The V call is TRBV18, the J call TRBJ2-1; 11 nucleotides match TRBD2. Germline CDR1 KGHSH, CDR2 LQKENI. This CDR3 region has 15 residues. V lost 4 bases, J lost 5 bases, and 4 bases stayed unmatched.

The rearrangement uses TRBV28 and TRBJ2-7; D remains ambiguous. V dropped 5 bases and J dropped 0 bases, with 14 bases sitting between them. The CDR3 has 15 residues. CDR1 is MDHEN, CDR2 SYDVKM, per germline. The CDR3 nucleotides are TGTGCCAGCAGTGTGACTGACCTACTCTCCTACGAGCAGTACTTC. Protein: CASSVTDLLSYEQYF.

This clone turned up a few times. The genes are TRBV21-1 and TRBJ1-1; TRBD1, the table's D call, lacks a check against the DNA. TRBV21-1 is marked as a pseudogene. This CDR3 contains 13 residues. The CDR3 spells CASSKKGQGFAFF. As DNA, the CDR3 is TGTGCCAGCAGCAAAAAGGGACAGGGTTTTGCTTTCTTT.

The rearrangement links TRBV6-5 to TRBJ2-3; D gene ambiguous. This CDR3 spans 14 amino acids. V dropped 3 bases and J dropped 3 bases, with 10 bases sitting between them. CDR1 and CDR2 from the germline V gene are MNHEY and SVGAGI. CDR3 DNA sequence: TGTGCCAGCAGTTATATCAGTGCTACAGATACGCAGTATTTT. It translates to CASSYISATDTQYF.

The genes are TRBV18 and TRBJ2-5, with a tentative D call TRBD2 (6 bases). The germline gives CDR1 KGHSH, CDR2 LQKENI. This CDR3 contains 14 residues. The V end was cut by 6 bases, the J end by 1 base, with 12 bases between. DNA for the CDR3: TGTGCCAGCTCCCCGGGACTGACCCAAGAGACCCAGTACTTC. This translates into CASSPGLTQETQYF.

J is TRBJ1-2 and V is TRBV7-9; D might be TRBD1 (5 bases). CDR3 size: 15 residues. Germline V lookup: CDR1 SEHNR, CDR2 FQNEAQ (reference sequence). With 6 bases removed from V and 4 bases from J, the gap between germline ends came to 18 bases. CDR3 in amino acids: CASSPGRDSSYGYTF. The DNA for the CDR3 is TGTGCCAGCAGTCCAGGCCGGGACTCTAGCTATGGCTACACCTTC.

The chain couples TRBV13 to TRBJ2-2, with TRBD1 matching 7 bases. The CDR3 contains 17 residues. Germline V gives CDR1 PRHDT, CDR2 FYEKMQ (reference sequence). The V segment lost 7 bases and the J segment 4 bases; nucleotides outside the gene matches: 15. This CDR3 reads CASTLTPGTVPTGELFF. For the CDR3, the DNA is TGTGCCAGCACTTTAACCCCCGGGACAGTTCCCACCGGGGAGCTGTTTTTT.

This clone was recorded a few times. The genes are TRBV5-4 and TRBJ1-2; 8 bases match TRBD1. The CDR3 extends over 15 amino acids. Unmatched junction bases numbered 7, after V lost 0 bases and J lost 6 bases. Germline V lookup: CDR1 SGHNT, CDR2 YYREEE (reference sequence). Here the CDR3 DNA reads TGTGCCAGCAGCTTGGAAAGGCAGGGGGCTGATGGCTACACCTTC. Protein sequence: CASSLERQGADGYTF.

This sequence joins TRBV16 and TRBJ1-3; weak D call: TRBD1 (5 bases). V was pared by 1 base and J by 1 base, with 11 bases between. The CDR3 totals 16 residues. Germline V gives CDR1 KGHSY, CDR2 FQNENV. In DNA, the CDR3 is TGTGCCAGCAGCCAATTAGGGGAACGATCTGGAAACACCATATATTTT. It encodes CASSQLGERSGNTIYF.

This clone was observed a handful of times. The V and J genes are TRBV7-2 and TRBJ2-1; 7 bases match TRBD2. The CDR3 loop spans 15 amino acids. Germline V CDR1 and CDR2: SGHTA, FQGNSA. V was clipped by 2 bases and J by 7 bases; unmatched bases: 8. The CDR3 loop reads CASSLPRTSMNEQFF. In nucleotides, the CDR3 is TGTGCCAGCAGCTTACCGAGGACTAGTATGAATGAGCAGTTCTTC.

This clone was seen only a few times. The chain uses TRBV9 and TRBJ2-5; possibly TRBD1 for D (5 bases). There are 14 residues in the CDR3. Deletions cut 3 bases from V and 0 bases from J, with 9 bases between. Germline loops: CDR1 SGDLS, CDR2 YYNGEE. CDR3 nucleotides: TGTGCCAGCAGCGGACAGCTGTACCAAGAGACCCAGTACTTC. Translated, it gives CASSGQLYQETQYF. Complete variable domain (other parts from reference TRBV9 and TRBJ2-5): DSGVTQTPKHLITATGQRVTLRCSPRSGDLSVYWYQQSLDQGLQFLIQYYNGEERAKGNILERFSAQQFPDLHSELNLSSLELGDSALYFCASSGQLYQETQYFGPGTRLLVL.

The J gene is TRBJ1-1, the V gene TRBV18, with 7 bases that match TRBD1. With V trimmed by 2 bases and J by 10 bases, 7 bases remained unmatched. The CDR3 loop spans 13 amino acids. Germline CDR1 is KGHSH and CDR2 is LQKENI. In DNA, the CDR3 is TGTGCCAGCTCACCAGACAGGGCCGGAGGAGCTTTCTTT. Its translation: CASSPDRAGGAFF.

The genes are TRBV25-1 and TRBJ2-1; 10 bases agree with TRBD1. The CDR3 is 16 residues long. Germline V lookup: CDR1 MGHDK, CDR2 SYGVNS. V lost 4 bases, J lost 3 bases, and 6 bases stayed unmatched. The CDR3 is CASSGGTGAFYNEQFF. The CDR3 nucleotides are TGTGCCAGCAGTGGGGGGACAGGGGCATTCTACAATGAGCAGTTCTTC.

The CDR3 DNA sequence: TGTGCCAGCAGCGCCGGGTACGAGCAGTACTTC. Translation gives CASSAGYEQYF. V usage is TRBV9 and J usage is TRBJ2-7; D gene uncertain. This CDR3 has 11 amino acids. Trimming cost V 3 bases and J 4 bases, with 5 bases left between them. Germline CDR1 is SGDLS and CDR2 is YYNGEE.

The genes are TRBV9 and TRBJ2-5, with 7 bases identical to TRBD2. Per germline, CDR1 SGDLS and CDR2 YYNGEE. The CDR3 length is 17 residues. With 0 bases clipped from V and 7 bases from J, the junction kept 15 bases outside the gene matches. The CDR3 nucleotides are TGTGCCAGCAGCGTAGGAGTCGGTCCAGGGTGGGGGGGGACCCAGTACTTC. Translated: CASSVGVGPGWGGTQYF.

This sequence joins TRBV7-9 and TRBJ2-5; TRBD2 aligns across 11 bases. CDR1 and CDR2 (germline): SEHNR, FQNEAQ (reference sequence). The CDR3 is 15 residues long. Germline trimming cut 5 bases from V and 5 bases from J; bases unmatched to any gene: 7. The DNA for the CDR3 is TGTGCCAGCAGCGGTAGCGGGAGGGCAGGGGAGACCCAGTACTTC. This gives the protein CASSGSGRAGETQYF.

The V call is TRBV11-2, the J call TRBJ1-1; D may be TRBD1 (6 bases). The CDR3 consists of 12 residues. CDR1 is SGHAT, CDR2 FQNNGV, per germline. Trimming removed 2 bases from V and 12 bases from J, with 13 bases in between. CDR3 DNA sequence: TGTGCCAGCAGCTTATTACAGGGTAGAACTTTCTTT. Amino acids: CASSLLQGRTFF.